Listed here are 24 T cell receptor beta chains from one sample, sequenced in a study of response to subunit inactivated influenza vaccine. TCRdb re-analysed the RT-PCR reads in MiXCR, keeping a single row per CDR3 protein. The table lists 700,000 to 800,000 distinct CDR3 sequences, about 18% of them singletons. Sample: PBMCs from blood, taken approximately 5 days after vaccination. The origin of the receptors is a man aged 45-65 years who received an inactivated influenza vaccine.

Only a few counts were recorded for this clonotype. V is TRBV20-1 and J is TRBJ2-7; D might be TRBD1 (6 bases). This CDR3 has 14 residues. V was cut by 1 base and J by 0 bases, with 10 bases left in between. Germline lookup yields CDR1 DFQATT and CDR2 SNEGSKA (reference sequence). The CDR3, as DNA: TGCAGTGCTAGAGTCCGGACAGTCTCCTACGAGCAGTACTTC. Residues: CSARVRTVSYEQYF.

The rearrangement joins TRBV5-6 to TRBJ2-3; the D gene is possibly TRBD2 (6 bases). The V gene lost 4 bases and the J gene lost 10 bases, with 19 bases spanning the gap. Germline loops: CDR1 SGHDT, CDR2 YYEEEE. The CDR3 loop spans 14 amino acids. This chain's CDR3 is CASSTNRLVYAQYF. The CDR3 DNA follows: TGTGCCAGCAGCACAAACAGACTAGTGTACGCGCAGTATTTT.

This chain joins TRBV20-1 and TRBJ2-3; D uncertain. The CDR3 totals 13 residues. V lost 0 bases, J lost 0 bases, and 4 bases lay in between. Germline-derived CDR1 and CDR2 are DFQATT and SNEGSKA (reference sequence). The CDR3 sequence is CSAREGSTDTQYF. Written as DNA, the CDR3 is TGCAGTGCTAGAGAGGGGAGCACAGATACGCAGTATTTT.

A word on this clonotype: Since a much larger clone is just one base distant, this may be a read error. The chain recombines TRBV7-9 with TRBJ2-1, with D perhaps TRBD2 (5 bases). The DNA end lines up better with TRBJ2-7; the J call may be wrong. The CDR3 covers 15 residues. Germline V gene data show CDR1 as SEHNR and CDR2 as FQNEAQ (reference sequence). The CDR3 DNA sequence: TGTGCCAGCAGGGCACAGTCTAGCTCCTACAATGAGCAGTACTTC. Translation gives CASRAQSSSYNEQYF.

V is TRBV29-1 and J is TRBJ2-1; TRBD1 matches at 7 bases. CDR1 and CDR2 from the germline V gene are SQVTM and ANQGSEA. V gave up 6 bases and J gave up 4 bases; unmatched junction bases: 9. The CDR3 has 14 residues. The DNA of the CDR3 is TGCAGCGTCCCCTCTTTCAGGGGGTACAATGAGCAGTTCTTC. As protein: CSVPSFRGYNEQFF.

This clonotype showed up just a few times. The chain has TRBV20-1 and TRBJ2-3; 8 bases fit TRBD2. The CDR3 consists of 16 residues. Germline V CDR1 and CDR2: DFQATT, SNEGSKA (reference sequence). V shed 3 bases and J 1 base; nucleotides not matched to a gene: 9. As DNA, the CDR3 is TGCAGTGCTAGTTCCCGCAGCGGGAGCCGCACAGATACGCAGTATTTT. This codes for CSASSRSGSRTDTQYF.

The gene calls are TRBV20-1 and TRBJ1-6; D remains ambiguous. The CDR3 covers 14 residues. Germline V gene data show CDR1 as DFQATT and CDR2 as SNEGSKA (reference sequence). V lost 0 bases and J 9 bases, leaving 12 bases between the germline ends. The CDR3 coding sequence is TGCAGTGCTAGAGATACGGGTGTAGCTTCACCCCTCCACTTT. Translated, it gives CSARDTGVASPLHF.

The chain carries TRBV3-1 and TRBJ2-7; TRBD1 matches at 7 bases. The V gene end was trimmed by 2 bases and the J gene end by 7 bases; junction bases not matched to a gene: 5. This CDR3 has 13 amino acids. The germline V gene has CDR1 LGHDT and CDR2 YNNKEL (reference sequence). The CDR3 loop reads CASSQLQGTEQYF. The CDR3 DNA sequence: TGTGCCAGCAGCCAATTACAGGGGACAGAGCAGTACTTC.

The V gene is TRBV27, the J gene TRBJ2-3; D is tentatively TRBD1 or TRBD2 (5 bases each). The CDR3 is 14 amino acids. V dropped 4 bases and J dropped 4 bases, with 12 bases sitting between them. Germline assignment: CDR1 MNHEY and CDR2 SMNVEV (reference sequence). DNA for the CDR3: TGTGCCAGCAGTTCGGGGCTCAGCCCAGATACGCAGTATTTT. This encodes CASSSGLSPDTQYF.

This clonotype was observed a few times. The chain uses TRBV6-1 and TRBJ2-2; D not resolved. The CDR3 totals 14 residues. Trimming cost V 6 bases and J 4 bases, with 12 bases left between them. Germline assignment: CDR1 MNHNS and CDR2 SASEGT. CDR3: CASRSQTSTGELFF. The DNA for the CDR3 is TGTGCCAGCAGATCACAGACCTCCACCGGGGAGCTGTTTTTT.

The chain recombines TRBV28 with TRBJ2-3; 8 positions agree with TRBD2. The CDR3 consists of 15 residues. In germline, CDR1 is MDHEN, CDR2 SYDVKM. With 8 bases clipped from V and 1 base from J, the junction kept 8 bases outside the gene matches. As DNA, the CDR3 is TGTGCCAGCGGACCCGGGGGGGCCGGCACAGATACGCAGTATTTT. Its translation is CASGPGGAGTDTQYF.

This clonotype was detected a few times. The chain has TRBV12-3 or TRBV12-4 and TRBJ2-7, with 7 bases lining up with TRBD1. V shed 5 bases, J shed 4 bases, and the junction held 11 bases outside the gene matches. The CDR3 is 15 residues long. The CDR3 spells CASSLTQGIRYEQYF. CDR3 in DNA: TGTGCCAGCAGTCTCACACAGGGGATACGGTACGAGCAGTACTTC.

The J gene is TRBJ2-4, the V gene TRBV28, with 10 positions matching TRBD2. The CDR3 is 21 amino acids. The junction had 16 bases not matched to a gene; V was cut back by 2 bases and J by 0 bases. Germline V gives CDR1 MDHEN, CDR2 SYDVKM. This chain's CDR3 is CASSLPLVEREGGRAKNIQYF. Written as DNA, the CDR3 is TGTGCCAGCAGTTTACCCCTGGTTGAGCGGGAGGGCGGAAGAGCCAAAAACATTCAGTACTTC. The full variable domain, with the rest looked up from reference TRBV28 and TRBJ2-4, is DVKVTQSSRYLVKRTGEKVFLECVQDMDHENMFWYRQDPGLGLRLIYFSYDVKMKEKGDIPEGYSVSREKKERFSLILESASTNQTSMYLCASSLPLVEREGGRAKNIQYFGAGTRLSVL.

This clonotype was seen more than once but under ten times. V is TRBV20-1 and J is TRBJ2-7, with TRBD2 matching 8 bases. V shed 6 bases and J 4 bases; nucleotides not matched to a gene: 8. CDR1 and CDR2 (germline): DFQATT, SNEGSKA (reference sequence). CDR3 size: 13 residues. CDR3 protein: CSAQPGLEYEQYF. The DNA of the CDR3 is TGCAGTGCGCAACCGGGACTAGAGTACGAGCAGTACTTC.

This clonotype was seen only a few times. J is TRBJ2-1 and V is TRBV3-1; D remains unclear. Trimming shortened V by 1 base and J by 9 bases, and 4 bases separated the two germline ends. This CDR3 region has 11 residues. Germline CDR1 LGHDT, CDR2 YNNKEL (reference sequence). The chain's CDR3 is CASSQASEQFF. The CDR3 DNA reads TGTGCCAGCAGCCAAGCGTCTGAGCAGTTCTTC.

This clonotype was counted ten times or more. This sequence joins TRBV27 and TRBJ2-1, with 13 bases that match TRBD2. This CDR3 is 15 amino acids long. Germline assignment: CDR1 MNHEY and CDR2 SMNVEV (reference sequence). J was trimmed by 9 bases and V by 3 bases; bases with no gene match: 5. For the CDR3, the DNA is TGTGCCAGCAGTTTCGGGACTAGCGGGGTCCGTGAGCAGTTCTTC. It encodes CASSFGTSGVREQFF.

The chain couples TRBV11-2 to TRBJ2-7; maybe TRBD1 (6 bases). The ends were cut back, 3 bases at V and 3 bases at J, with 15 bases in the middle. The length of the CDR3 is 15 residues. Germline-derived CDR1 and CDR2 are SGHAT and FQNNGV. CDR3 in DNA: TGTGCCAGCAGCTTTCTCCGGGACAAGATCTACGAGCAGTACTTC. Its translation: CASSFLRDKIYEQYF.

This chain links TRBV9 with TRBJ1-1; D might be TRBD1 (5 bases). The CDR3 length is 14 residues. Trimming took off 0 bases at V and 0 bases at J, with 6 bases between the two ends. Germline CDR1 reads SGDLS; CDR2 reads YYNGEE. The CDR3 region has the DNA TGTGCCAGCAGCGTAGAGGGGATGAACACTGAAGCTTTCTTT. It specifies CASSVEGMNTEAFF.

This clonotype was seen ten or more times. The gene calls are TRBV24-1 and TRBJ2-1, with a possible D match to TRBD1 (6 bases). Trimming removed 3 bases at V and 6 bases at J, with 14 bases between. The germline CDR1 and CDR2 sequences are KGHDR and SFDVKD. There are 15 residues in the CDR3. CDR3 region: CATSDPRGSGNEQFF. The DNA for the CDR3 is TGTGCCACCAGTGATCCGAGGGGGAGTGGCAATGAGCAGTTCTTC.

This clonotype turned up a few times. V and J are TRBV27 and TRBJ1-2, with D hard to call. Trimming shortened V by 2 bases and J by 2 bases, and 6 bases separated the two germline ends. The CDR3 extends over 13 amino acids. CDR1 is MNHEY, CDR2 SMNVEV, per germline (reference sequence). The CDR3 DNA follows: TGTGCCAGCAGTTTAAGGTGGAACTATGGCTACACCTTC. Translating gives CASSLRWNYGYTF.

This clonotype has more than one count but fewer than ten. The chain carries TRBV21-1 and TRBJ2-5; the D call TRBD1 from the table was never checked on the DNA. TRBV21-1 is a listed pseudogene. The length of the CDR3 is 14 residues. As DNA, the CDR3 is TGTGCCAGCAGCCGGGGGGGGACAGAAGAGACCCAGTACTTC. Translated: CASSRGGTEETQYF.

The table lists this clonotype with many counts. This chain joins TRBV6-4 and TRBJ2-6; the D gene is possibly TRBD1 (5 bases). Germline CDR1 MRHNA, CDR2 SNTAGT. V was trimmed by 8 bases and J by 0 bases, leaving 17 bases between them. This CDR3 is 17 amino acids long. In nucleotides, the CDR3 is TGTGCCAGCGAGTCAGGGAAAAGGAGCTCTGGGGCCAACGTCCTGACTTTC. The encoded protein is CASESGKRSSGANVLTF.

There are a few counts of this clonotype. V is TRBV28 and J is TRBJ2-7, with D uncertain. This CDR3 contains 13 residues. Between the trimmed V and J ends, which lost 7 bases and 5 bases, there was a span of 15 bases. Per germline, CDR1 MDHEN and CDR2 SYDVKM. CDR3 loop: CASTVGLVDEQYF. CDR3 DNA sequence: TGTGCCAGCACCGTGGGTTTGGTAGACGAGCAGTACTTC.

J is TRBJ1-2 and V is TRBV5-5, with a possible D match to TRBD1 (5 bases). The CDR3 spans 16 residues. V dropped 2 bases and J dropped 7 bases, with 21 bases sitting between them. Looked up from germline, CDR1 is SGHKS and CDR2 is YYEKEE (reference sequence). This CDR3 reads CASSLRDGSPPGGYTF. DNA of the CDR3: TGTGCCAGCAGCTTACGGGACGGATCGCCTCCGGGTGGCTACACCTTC.